This is a list of T cell receptor beta chains from one sample in a study of tumor and adjacent non-tumor tissue in lung cancer. TCRdb re-analysed the multiplex PCR reads in MiXCR, keeping a single row per CDR3 protein. The sample holds 55,000 to 70,000 distinct CDR3 sequences; 55% to 75% are singletons and the top ten take around 20%. The sample taken for sequencing was lung tumor tissue. The receptors stem from a man aged 45 to 65 with non-small cell lung cancer. Both conserved end residues are part of each CDR3. The order of the fields is clone size, V gene, J gene, D gene, CDR3 protein, CDR3 DNA. D genes are given only for firm matches. The listing skips clone size in some rows; elsewhere it reads once, few, many or a size class.

size: -; V: TRBV28; J: TRBJ2-7; D: -; CDR3: CASSFCRPQGEQYF; DNA: TGTGCCAGCAGTTTCTGCAGACCCCAGGGAGAGCAGTACTTC
size: -; V: TRBV12-3/TRBV12-4; J: TRBJ2-7; D: -; CDR3: CVSSTHRDEQYF; DNA: TGTGTCAGCAGTACTCACAGGGACGAGCAGTACTTC
size: many; V: TRBV28; J: TRBJ2-7; D: -; CDR3: CASRTPGYARQYF; DNA: TGTGCCAGCAGGACCCCGGGGTATGCGCGGCAGTACTTC
size: -; V: TRBV4-1; J: TRBJ2-5; D: -; CDR3: CANSPNRNQQETQHF; DNA: TGCGCCAATAGCCCTAACAGGAACCAGCAAGAGACCCAGCACTTC
size: -; V: TRBV11-3; J: TRBJ1-5; D: TRBD1; CDR3: CASSIDRDNQPQHF; DNA: TGTGCCAGCAGTATAGACAGGGACAATCAGCCCCAGCATTTT
size: -; V: TRBV6-5; J: TRBJ1-6; D: -; CDR3: CANSYEGGQRAGSYNSPLHF; DNA: TGTGCCAACAGTTATGAGGGGGGCCAGCGGGCCGGCTCCTATAATTCACCCCTCCACTTT
size: -; V: TRBV25-1; J: TRBJ2-2; D: TRBD2; CDR3: CASSEGLADTGELFF; DNA: TGTGCCAGCAGTGAAGGACTAGCGGACACCGGGGAGCTGTTTTTT
size: -; V: TRBV11-3; J: TRBJ2-3; D: TRBD2; CDR3: CASSVGTSCTDTQYF; DNA: TGCGCCAGCAGCGTCGGGACTAGCTGCACAGATACGCAGTATTTT
size: many; V: TRBV6-2/TRBV6-3; J: TRBJ2-2; D: TRBD2; CDR3: CASKGLAPTGELFF; DNA: TGTGCCAGCAAAGGACTAGCGCCTACCGGGGAGCTGTTTTTT
size: -; V: TRBV6-2/TRBV6-3; J: TRBJ2-1; D: TRBD2; CDR3: CASTALASGDNEQFF; DNA: TGTGCCAGCACTGCCCTGGCTAGCGGGGACAATGAGCAGTTCTTC
size: -; V: TRBV11-1; J: TRBJ1-1; D: TRBD1; CDR3: CAGSPGTGDDAFF; DNA: TGTGCTGGCAGCCCCGGGACAGGGGATGACGCTTTCTTT
size: -; V: TRBV13; J: TRBJ1-1; D: -; CDR3: CASSLESAPTEAFF; DNA: TGTGCCAGCAGCCTAGAGTCGGCGCCCACTGAAGCTTTCTTT